Reported below is one TCR beta chain. This specimen belongs to a study of CD8 T cells in Susac syndrome. Germline lookup yields CDR1 DFQATT and CDR2 SNEGSKA (reference sequence). The CDR3 is 14 residues long. Germline trimming cut 1 base from V and 8 bases from J; bases unmatched to any gene: 6. The authors reverse transcribed about 0.5 to 1 ug RNA with random hexamers. Amplification of TCR beta CDR3 across 54 Vbeta and 13 Jbeta was performed with immunoSEQ multiplex PCR. Via MiXCR, TCRdb re-called the immunoSEQ multiplex PCR reads, giving one row per CDR3 protein. The data show about 210,000 distinct CDR3 sequences, approximately 95% seen once. From blood CD8+ and CD4+ T cells, the TCR beta chain was sequenced. Multiple sclerosis controls were treatment-naive patients with stable or active relapsing-remitting disease.

The V and J genes are TRBV20-1 and TRBJ2-1; TRBD1 matches at 9 bases. Sequenced: CD4+ T cells from PBMCs. The clonotype comes from a human donor with multiple sclerosis. The CDR3 loop is CSARAVTGGDEQFF. Written as DNA, the CDR3 is TGCAGTGCTAGAGCCGTCACAGGGGGCGATGAGCAGTTCTTC.